The T cell receptor (beta chain) under discussion was sequenced for a study of blood T cell repertoires in COVID-19. Looking at the study overall: Sites across the United States, Italy and Spain contributed samples from acute and convalescent COVID-19.

CDR1 is MNHNS, CDR2 SASEGT, per germline. The CDR3 has 12 amino acids. V was shortened by 2 bases and J by 9 bases, with 8 bases between the two germline ends. In the study's own analysis: Amplified reference gene primers provided the basis for estimating nucleated cell counts. Produced via immunoSEQ multiplex PCR; TCRdb's table is partial and in-frame only. The DNA was the basis for D and trimming; V, J and clone size are from that table. Here the sample spans roughly 210,000 clones, around 86% being singletons. The receptor's source is a man aged 30 to 39 in a cohort exposed to, infected with or recovered from COVID-19 (not recorded which). What was sequenced was PBMCs or T cells enriched from blood (not recorded which). This chain links TRBV6-1 with TRBJ2-1; D is possibly TRBD2 (6 bases). CDR3 nucleotide sequence: TGTGCCAGCAGTGAACGGGAGTTTGAGCAGTTCTTC. Translated: CASSEREFEQFF.